A selection of T cell receptor beta chains follows, all from one sample in a study of tumor-infiltrating lymphocytes in primary liver carcinoma. TCRdb reprocessed the multiplex PCR reads with MiXCR, giving one entry per CDR3 protein. The data hold approximately 300,000 distinct CDR3 sequences, with 65% observed a single time. Sequencing was done on a sample of peripheral blood. These receptors were obtained from a man aged 40-49 years with primary liver carcinoma and hepatitis B virus infection. The CDR3 runs from the conserved cysteine through the conserved F or W. D genes are given only for firm matches. A row's size may be missing; if present it is once, few, many or a size class.

clone size: once; J gene: TRBJ2-3; D gene: -; V gene: TRBV11-2; CDR3 DNA: TGTGCCGGCAGCTTAAACTTGGGAGATACGCAGTATTTT; CDR3 protein: CAGSLNLGDTQYF
clone size: few; J gene: TRBJ2-2; D gene: -; V gene: TRBV5-1; CDR3 DNA: TGCGCCAGCAGCTCGGGACGGAGCCACACCGGGGAGCTGTTTTTT; CDR3 protein: CASSSGRSHTGELFF
clone size: -; J gene: TRBJ1-1; D gene: -; V gene: TRBV11-2; CDR3 DNA: TGTGCCAGCAGCCCCATGGTGGGGGGGGGCGCTGAAGCTTTCTTT; CDR3 protein: CASSPMVGGGAEAFF
clone size: -; J gene: TRBJ2-5; D gene: TRBD2; V gene: TRBV28; CDR3 DNA: TGTGCCAGAAGCCCAACTAGCGGGAGGGTCGCAGAGACCCAGTACTTC; CDR3 protein: CARSPTSGRVAETQYF
clone size: -; J gene: TRBJ2-2; D gene: -; V gene: TRBV7-3; CDR3 DNA: TGTGCCAGCAGCTTAGGTGTGAACATCGGGGAGCTGTTTTTT; CDR3 protein: CASSLGVNIGELFF
clone size: few; J gene: TRBJ2-2; D gene: -; V gene: TRBV6-6; CDR3 DNA: TGTGCCAGCCTAGTCCCGGGACATCTGAACGGGGAGCTGTTTTTT; CDR3 protein: CASLVPGHLNGELFF
clone size: -; J gene: TRBJ2-5; D gene: TRBD2; V gene: TRBV7-3; CDR3 DNA: TGTGCCAGCAGCCGGACTAGCGGGACGGGTGAGACCCAGTACTTC; CDR3 protein: CASSRTSGTGETQYF
clone size: many; J gene: TRBJ2-7; D gene: -; V gene: TRBV4-1; CDR3 DNA: TGCGCCAGCAGCCAAGATTACGGCCTCTACGAGCAGTACTTC; CDR3 protein: CASSQDYGLYEQYF
clone size: -; J gene: TRBJ2-1; D gene: TRBD2; V gene: TRBV11-3; CDR3 DNA: TGTGCCAACGGCCGCGGGCTAGCGGGCAATGAGCAGTTCTTC; CDR3 protein: CANGRGLAGNEQFF
clone size: -; J gene: TRBJ2-7; D gene: -; V gene: TRBV11-2; CDR3 DNA: TGTGCCAGCACCCAACTAGCAGGAGGTCCCAACGAGCAGTACTTC; CDR3 protein: CASTQLAGGPNEQYF
clone size: -; J gene: TRBJ2-5; D gene: -; V gene: TRBV7-6; CDR3 DNA: TGTGCCAGCAGCTTAGGGACTATGGGGACCCAGTACTTC; CDR3 protein: CASSLGTMGTQYF
clone size: few; J gene: TRBJ2-5; D gene: -; V gene: TRBV28; CDR3 DNA: TGTGCCAGCAGACCTACAGGGATGGAGACCCAGTACTTC; CDR3 protein: CASRPTGMETQYF
clone size: few; J gene: TRBJ1-5; D gene: -; V gene: TRBV4-1; CDR3 DNA: TGCGCCAGCAGCCAAGATTCGGGACCAAATTATCAGCCCCAGCATTTT; CDR3 protein: CASSQDSGPNYQPQHF
clone size: few; J gene: TRBJ2-1; D gene: -; V gene: TRBV6-2/TRBV6-3; CDR3 DNA: TGTGCCAGCAGTTTTAACAGGGTGATGGAGCAGTTCTTC; CDR3 protein: CASSFNRVMEQFF
clone size: few; J gene: TRBJ2-1; D gene: TRBD1; V gene: TRBV4-1; CDR3 DNA: TGCGCCAGCAGCCAGAGAGCGTCCGGGACAGTCATTTACAATGAGCAGTTCTTC; CDR3 protein: CASSQRASGTVIYNEQFF
clone size: -; J gene: TRBJ2-3; D gene: TRBD1; V gene: TRBV4-1; CDR3 DNA: TGCGCCAGCAGTCTAGGGGGCGCTGGCATAGATAAGCAGTATTTT; CDR3 protein: CASSLGGAGIDKQYF
clone size: -; J gene: TRBJ1-5; D gene: TRBD1; V gene: TRBV6-1; CDR3 DNA: TGTGCCAGCAGTACGACAGGGCTTGAACAGTCCCAGCATTTT; CDR3 protein: CASSTTGLEQSQHF
clone size: once; J gene: TRBJ1-5; D gene: -; V gene: TRBV7-8; CDR3 DNA: TGTGCCAGCAGCTCGATATTCGGGATAGGGAGCAATCAGCCCCAGCATTTT; CDR3 protein: CASSSIFGIGSNQPQHF
clone size: -; J gene: TRBJ2-7; D gene: -; V gene: TRBV10-2; CDR3 DNA: TGCGCCAGCAGGGGGGGGGGACAGGCGATCCACGAGCAGTACTTC; CDR3 protein: CASRGGGQAIHEQYF
clone size: once; J gene: TRBJ2-1; D gene: TRBD2; V gene: TRBV6-6; CDR3 DNA: TGTACCATCGGACTAGCGGGAGAGTTCGGTGAGCAGTTCTTC; CDR3 protein: CTIGLAGEFGEQFF
clone size: many; J gene: TRBJ1-5; D gene: -; V gene: TRBV14; CDR3 DNA: TGTGCCAGCAGAGCAGCAGGGGTTCAGCCCCAGCATTTT; CDR3 protein: CASRAAGVQPQHF
clone size: once; J gene: TRBJ1-5; D gene: -; V gene: TRBV6-6; CDR3 DNA: TGTGCCACCAGTCTAAGGCAGGGAAGCGATCAGCCTCAGCATTTT; CDR3 protein: CATSLRQGSDQPQHF
clone size: -; J gene: TRBJ1-5; D gene: -; V gene: TRBV5-5; CDR3 DNA: TGTGCCAGCTGCCGAGCCAATCATCAGCCCCAGCATTTT; CDR3 protein: CASCRANHQPQHF
clone size: -; J gene: TRBJ1-1; D gene: -; V gene: TRBV14; CDR3 DNA: TGTGCCAACAGCGGGACCCACACTGAAGCTTTCTTT; CDR3 protein: CANSGTHTEAFF
clone size: -; J gene: TRBJ2-7; D gene: -; V gene: TRBV5-4; CDR3 DNA: TGTGCCAGCAGCCAGCCGGGCCGATACTACGGGCAGTACTTC; CDR3 protein: CASSQPGRYYGQYF
clone size: -; J gene: TRBJ2-7; D gene: -; V gene: TRBV30; CDR3 DNA: TGTGCCTGGAGTGTAGTAGACTCGGGTTCCGAGCAGTACTTC; CDR3 protein: CAWSVVDSGSEQYF
clone size: -; J gene: TRBJ2-5; D gene: -; V gene: TRBV5-5; CDR3 DNA: TGTGCCAGCAGCTTTCGACCACTAGGAAACCTGGGTGAGACCCAATACTTC; CDR3 protein: CASSFRPLGNLGETQYF
clone size: -; J gene: TRBJ2-5; D gene: -; V gene: TRBV29-1; CDR3 DNA: TGCAGCGTTGACTCTAGACCCCAGGAGACCCAGTACTTC; CDR3 protein: CSVDSRPQETQYF
clone size: many; J gene: TRBJ2-2; D gene: -; V gene: TRBV6-6; CDR3 DNA: TGTGCCAGCAGTTCCCCGGGAATTACCACCGGGGAGCTGTTTTTT; CDR3 protein: CASSSPGITTGELFF
clone size: -; J gene: TRBJ1-6; D gene: -; V gene: TRBV28; CDR3 DNA: TGTGCCAGCAGTTTTGGGCAAATGGTTTCACCCCTCCACTTT; CDR3 protein: CASSFGQMVSPLHF
clone size: few; J gene: TRBJ1-1; D gene: -; V gene: TRBV5-1; CDR3 DNA: TGCGCCAGCAAGGTGACGGCAAATGGCGCCACTGAAGCTTTCTTT; CDR3 protein: CASKVTANGATEAFF
clone size: few; J gene: TRBJ1-1; D gene: -; V gene: TRBV6-2/TRBV6-3; CDR3 DNA: TGTGCCAGCAACGAACAGGGTTCGATGAACACTGAAGCTTTCTTT; CDR3 protein: CASNEQGSMNTEAFF
clone size: -; J gene: TRBJ2-1; D gene: TRBD1; V gene: TRBV25-1; CDR3 DNA: TGTGCCAGTTACCGGGACAGGGGTCGACTAGCCTCCTACAATGAGCAGTTCTTC; CDR3 protein: CASYRDRGRLASYNEQFF
clone size: few; J gene: TRBJ2-6; D gene: TRBD1; V gene: TRBV7-8; CDR3 DNA: TGTGCCAGCAGCCAAAACAGGGGAGTCGGGGCCAACGTCCTGACTTTC; CDR3 protein: CASSQNRGVGANVLTF
clone size: -; J gene: TRBJ2-7; D gene: TRBD1; V gene: TRBV11-1; CDR3 DNA: TGTGGCAGGGGGAAGCAATCCTACGAGCAGTACTTC; CDR3 protein: CGRGKQSYEQYF
clone size: once; J gene: TRBJ2-7; D gene: -; V gene: TRBV4-3; CDR3 DNA: TGCGCCAGCAGCCAAGATGTAAGTCTTGCGAAAAGCAACCAGTACTTC; CDR3 protein: CASSQDVSLAKSNQYF
clone size: once; J gene: TRBJ1-5; D gene: -; V gene: TRBV5-6; CDR3 DNA: TGTGCGAGCAGCCCCCAGACAGATAGCAATCAGTCCCAGCATTTT; CDR3 protein: CASSPQTDSNQSQHF
clone size: -; J gene: TRBJ2-5; D gene: TRBD2; V gene: TRBV4-2; CDR3 DNA: TGTGCCAGCAGCCAAGAGCGGGAGGGACCTGGGACCCAGCGCTTC; CDR3 protein: CASSQEREGPGTQRF
clone size: -; J gene: TRBJ2-3; D gene: -; V gene: TRBV6-5; CDR3 DNA: TGTAACAGCAGTTCTGGTTCTGGGGGGTCCGATACGCAGTATTTT; CDR3 protein: CNSSSGSGGSDTQYF
clone size: many; J gene: TRBJ2-2; D gene: -; V gene: TRBV29-1; CDR3 DNA: TGCAGCGTGGAGGGGGGGGGGAACACCGGGGAGCTGTTTTTT; CDR3 protein: CSVEGGGNTGELFF
clone size: -; J gene: TRBJ2-7; D gene: -; V gene: TRBV6-6; CDR3 DNA: TGTGCCAGCTGTTGCCCTAGGGGTGAGAGCACCCACGAGCAGTACTTC; CDR3 protein: CASCCPRGESTHEQYF
clone size: -; J gene: TRBJ1-5; D gene: -; V gene: TRBV14; CDR3 DNA: TGTGCCAGCAGCTCCGGCTTCAATCAGTCCCAGCATTTT; CDR3 protein: CASSSGFNQSQHF
clone size: -; J gene: TRBJ1-1; D gene: TRBD1; V gene: TRBV29-1; CDR3 DNA: TGCAGCGGTTCGCCCGGGACAGTGAACACTGAAGCTCTCTTC; CDR3 protein: CSGSPGTVNTEALF
clone size: many; J gene: TRBJ2-7; D gene: TRBD1; V gene: TRBV4-3; CDR3 DNA: TGCGCCAGCAGCCAAGAAGGGGCAGGGGGCTACGAGCAGTACTTC; CDR3 protein: CASSQEGAGGYEQYF
clone size: -; J gene: TRBJ2-2; D gene: TRBD1; V gene: TRBV11-2; CDR3 DNA: TGTGCCAGCAGCTTAAGACAGGGGGCGGCCAGGGAACTGTTTTTT; CDR3 protein: CASSLRQGAARELFF
clone size: -; J gene: TRBJ2-1; D gene: -; V gene: TRBV11-1; CDR3 DNA: TGTGCCAGCAGCTTACTCTCCGGGATTGACCATGAGCAGTTCTTC; CDR3 protein: CASSLLSGIDHEQFF
clone size: -; J gene: TRBJ2-6; D gene: -; V gene: TRBV28; CDR3 DNA: TGTGCCAGCAGTTTAGTTGACTTAAGGGCCAACGTCCTGACTTTC; CDR3 protein: CASSLVDLRANVLTF
clone size: many; J gene: TRBJ2-3; D gene: TRBD2; V gene: TRBV6-1; CDR3 DNA: TGTGCCAGCAGTTTGGGACTAGCGGGGCCAGATACGCAGTATTTT; CDR3 protein: CASSLGLAGPDTQYF